One and the same sample provided the 11 T cell receptor beta chains below, sequenced in a study of T-cell memory formation after mild COVID-19. Each CDR3 protein gets one entry after TCRdb re-called the 5' RACE reads with MiXCR. The sample consists of roughly 250,000 distinct CDR3 sequences, around 17% of them appearing once. Material for sequencing was PBMCs or a T cell subset sorted from them (not recorded which). Receptor source: a man between 18 and 29 years old who had mild COVID-19 (a few samples of this study predate the infection). Cell type and time point are not known.

This clonotype showed up many times. The chain uses TRBV19 and TRBJ2-7, with 8 bases identical to TRBD1. The CDR3 has 13 amino acids. Germline V CDR1 and CDR2: LNHDA, SQIVND (reference sequence). V was clipped by 6 bases and J by 9 bases; unmatched bases: 10. The CDR3 nucleotides are TGTGCCAGTAGCCAGGGGGCTCCTTCAGGGCAGTACTTC. Translation: CASSQGAPSGQYF. Looking up the rest from reference TRBV19 and TRBJ2-7 gives the full variable domain: DGGITQSPKYLFRKEGQNVTLSCEQNLNHDAMYWYRQDPGQGLRLIYYSQIVNDFQKGDIAEGYSVSREKKESFPLTVTSAQKNPTAFYLCASSQGAPSGQYFGPGTRLTVT.

A few counts support this clonotype. This chain joins TRBV27 and TRBJ1-4; D not resolved. The CDR3 has 15 residues. Germline assignment: CDR1 MNHEY and CDR2 SMNVEV (reference sequence). The V end was cut by 6 bases, the J end by 8 bases, with 19 bases between. CDR3 sequence reads: CASRPISVPKEKLFF. CDR3 coding DNA: TGTGCCAGCAGACCAATCTCCGTACCGAAGGAAAAACTGTTTTTT.

The genes are TRBV25-1 and TRBJ1-4; 7 bases fit TRBD1. CDR3 length: 13 amino acids. V shed 11 bases and J 7 bases; nucleotides not matched to a gene: 10. Germline loops: CDR1 MGHDK, CDR2 SYGVNS. The CDR3 DNA is TGTGCCCCAGGGGGGGTGATTGCTGAAAAACTGTTTTTT. As protein: CAPGGVIAEKLFF.

This clonotype occurred many times. This sequence joins TRBV6-1 and TRBJ1-2; no clear D gene. CDR3 length equals 14 residues. Germline lookup yields CDR1 MNHNS and CDR2 SASEGT. Trimming removed 8 bases at V and 4 bases at J, with 17 bases between. The CDR3 protein is CASRLITAVYGYTF. The DNA for the CDR3 is TGTGCCAGCCGCCTCATTACAGCAGTCTATGGCTACACCTTC.

The rearrangement joins TRBV10-3 to TRBJ1-4, with 7 nucleotides matching TRBD1. V lost 5 bases and J lost 6; bases outside the gene matches: 9. In germline, CDR1 is ENHRY, CDR2 SYGVKD. The CDR3 runs to 15 residues. The CDR3 nucleotides read TGTGCCATCAGTCGCGAAGGGGGCGACCATGAAAAACTGTTTTTT. It is translated as CAISREGGDHEKLFF.

This clonotype was observed at least ten times. This chain uses TRBV4-1 with TRBJ2-1; D unclear. The germline V gene encodes CDR1 MGHRA and CDR2 YSYEKL. The CDR3 runs 13 residues. The germline V and J ends were trimmed by 2 bases and 5 bases, with 7 bases remaining between them. This chain's CDR3 is CASSQPRNNEQFF. Written as DNA, the CDR3 is TGCGCCAGCAGCCAACCTCGCAACAATGAGCAGTTCTTC.

This clonotype appeared a few times. The chain joins TRBV20-1 to TRBJ1-6, with 9 bases that match TRBD1. CDR1 and CDR2 from the germline V gene are DFQATT and SNEGSKA (reference sequence). This CDR3 is built from 16 residues. V lost 6 bases to trimming and J lost 7 bases; unmatched junction nucleotides: 13. Written as DNA, the CDR3 is TGCAGTGCCCATCCCTCACAGGGGGCGGTCAATTCACCCCTCCACTTT. Its translation is CSAHPSQGAVNSPLHF.

This clonotype has a count of ten or more. Here the CDR3 reads CASSPWRGNYNEQFF. CDR3 nucleotides: TGTGCCAGCAGTCCCTGGCGGGGAAACTACAATGAGCAGTTCTTC. The chain carries TRBV9 and TRBJ2-1; a weak D match, TRBD2 (6 bases). Germline-derived CDR1 and CDR2 are SGDLS and YYNGEE. This CDR3 has 15 amino acids. The V end lost 5 bases, the J end lost 3 bases, and 15 bases lay between the germline ends.

V usage is TRBV12-3 or TRBV12-4 and J usage is TRBJ2-3, with 7 positions matching TRBD1. After removal of 8 bases from V and 1 base from J, the junction contained 12 bases not matched to a gene. This CDR3 has 16 residues. CDR3 residues: CASGRLRDSGTDTQYF. CDR3 coding DNA: TGTGCCAGCGGGCGGCTTAGGGACAGCGGCACAGATACGCAGTATTTT.

The chain is built from TRBV6-1 and TRBJ2-5; maybe TRBD2 (6 bases). Deletions cut 6 bases from V and 2 bases from J, with 13 bases between. Germline CDR1 and CDR2: MNHNS and SASEGT. The CDR3 is 14 residues long. The CDR3 DNA reads as TGTGCCAGCAGAACGGGGGACTCTCAAGAGACCCAGTACTTC. Residues: CASRTGDSQETQYF.

This clonotype was counted a few times. The chain couples TRBV12-3 or TRBV12-4 to TRBJ1-1, with D possibly TRBD1 on 5 matching bases. The CDR3 runs to 13 residues. The V and J ends lost 6 bases and 0 bases respectively, with 8 bases between them. CDR3 loop: CASRGALNTEAFF. The CDR3 DNA sequence: TGTGCCAGCAGAGGGGCCTTGAACACTGAAGCTTTCTTT.